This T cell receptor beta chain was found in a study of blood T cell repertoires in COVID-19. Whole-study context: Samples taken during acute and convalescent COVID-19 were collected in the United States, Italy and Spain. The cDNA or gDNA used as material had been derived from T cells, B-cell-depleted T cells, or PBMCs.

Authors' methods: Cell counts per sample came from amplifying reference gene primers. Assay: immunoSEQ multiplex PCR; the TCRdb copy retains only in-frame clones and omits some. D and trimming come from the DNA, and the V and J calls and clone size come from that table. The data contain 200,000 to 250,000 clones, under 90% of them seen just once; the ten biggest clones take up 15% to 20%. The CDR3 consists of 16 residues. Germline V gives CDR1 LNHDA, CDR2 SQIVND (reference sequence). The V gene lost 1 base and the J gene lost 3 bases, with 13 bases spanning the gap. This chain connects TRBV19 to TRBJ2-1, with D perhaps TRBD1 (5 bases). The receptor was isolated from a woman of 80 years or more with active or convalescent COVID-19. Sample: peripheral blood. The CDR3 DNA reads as TGTGCCAGTAGTATAGCGGCAGGGATGCTCTACAATGAGCAGTTCTTC. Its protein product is CASSIAAGMLYNEQFF. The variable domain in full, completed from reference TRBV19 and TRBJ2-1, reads DGGITQSPKYLFRKEGQNVTLSCEQNLNHDAMYWYRQDPGQGLRLIYYSQIVNDFQKGDIAEGYSVSREKKESFPLTVTSAQKNPTAFYLCASSIAAGMLYNEQFFGPGTRLTVL.